This entry features one TCR beta chain sequence. Its antigen is still unknown. TCRdb independently ran MiXCR on the reads; one entry per CDR3 protein. The table includes around 800,000 distinct CDR3 sequences, roughly 33% detected once. Looked up from germline, CDR1 is MNHNY and CDR2 is SVGAGI (reference sequence). CDR3 size: 13 residues. Trimming pared 4 bases from V and 9 bases from J, leaving 15 bases between. These data come from a study of T cell repertoires in cytomegalovirus infection. General study results and limits: Cumulative frequency (of public TCR beta family members) identified carriers of CMV plus the relevant HLA.

The source of this sequence is a human donor in good health (CMV status not recorded). Some clones in this sample may be carry-over from other donors' samples. The sequenced sample was cultured CD8+ T cells from PBMCs, obtained from culture after CMV antigen stimulation. The chain couples TRBV6-6 to TRBJ1-1; D may be TRBD1 (6 bases). As DNA, the CDR3 is TGTGCCAGCAGTTCATTTTTGAGGGACAAAGCTTTCTTT. Amino acid sequence: CASSSFLRDKAFF.